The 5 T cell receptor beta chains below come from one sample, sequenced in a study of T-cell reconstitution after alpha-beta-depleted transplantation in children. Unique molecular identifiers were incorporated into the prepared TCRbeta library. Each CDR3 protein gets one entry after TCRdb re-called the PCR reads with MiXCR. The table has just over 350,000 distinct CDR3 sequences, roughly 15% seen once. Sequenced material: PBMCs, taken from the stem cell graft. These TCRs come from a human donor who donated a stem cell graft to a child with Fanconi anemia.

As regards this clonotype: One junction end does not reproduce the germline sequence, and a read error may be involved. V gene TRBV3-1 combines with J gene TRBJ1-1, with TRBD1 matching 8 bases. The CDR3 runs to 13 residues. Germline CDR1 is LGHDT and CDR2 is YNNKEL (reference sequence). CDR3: CATSPWGQDEAFF. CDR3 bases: TGTGCCACCAGCCCCTGGGGACAGGATGAAGCTTTCTTT.

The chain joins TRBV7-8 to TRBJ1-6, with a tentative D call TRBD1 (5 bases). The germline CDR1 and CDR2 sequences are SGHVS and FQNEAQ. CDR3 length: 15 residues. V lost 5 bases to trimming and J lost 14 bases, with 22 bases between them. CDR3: CASSPYRGQGGSLHF. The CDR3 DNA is TGTGCCAGCAGCCCATACCGCGGGCAGGGCGGGTCCCTCCACTTT.

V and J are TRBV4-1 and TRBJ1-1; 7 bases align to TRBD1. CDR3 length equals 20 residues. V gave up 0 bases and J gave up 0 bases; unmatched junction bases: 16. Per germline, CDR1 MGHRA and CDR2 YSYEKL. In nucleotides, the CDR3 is TGCGCCAGCAGCCAAGATTGGGGAAGGGGGCGCATAGGGATGAACACTGAAGCTTTCTTT. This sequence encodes CASSQDWGRGRIGMNTEAFF.

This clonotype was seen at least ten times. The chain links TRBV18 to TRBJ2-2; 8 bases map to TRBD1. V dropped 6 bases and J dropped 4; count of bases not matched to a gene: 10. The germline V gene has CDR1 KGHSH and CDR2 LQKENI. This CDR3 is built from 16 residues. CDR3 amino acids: CASSHRDRFSTGELFF. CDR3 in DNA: TGTGCCAGCTCGCACCGGGACAGGTTCTCCACCGGGGAGCTGTTTTTT. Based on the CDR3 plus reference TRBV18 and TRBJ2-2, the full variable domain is NAGVMQNPRHLVRRRGQEARLRCSPMKGHSHVYWYRQLPEEGLKFMVYLQKENIIDESGMPKERFSAEFPKEGPSILRIQQVVRGDSAAYFCASSHRDRFSTGELFFGEGSRLTVL.

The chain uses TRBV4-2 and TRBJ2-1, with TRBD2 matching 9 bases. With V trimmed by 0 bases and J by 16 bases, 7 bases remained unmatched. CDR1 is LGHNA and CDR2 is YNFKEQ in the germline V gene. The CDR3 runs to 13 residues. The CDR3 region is CASSQEVAGGPFF. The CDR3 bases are TGTGCCAGCAGCCAAGAGGTCGCGGGGGGGCCTTTCTTC.